Given below is one T cell receptor (beta chain) in context. Its antigen specificity is not known. Base qualities were left out, and no much larger clone turns up one base away. As encoded in the germline V gene, CDR1 is KGHSH while CDR2 is LQKENI. Including the terminal cysteine and phenylalanine, the CDR3 comprises 16 residues. Just CDR3 DNA is preserved here, 48 bases in frame from base 1. At the junction V is shortened by 2 bases and J by 7 bases; bases outside the gene matches: 9. The cohort consisted of 666 healthy bone marrow donors. Cohort members were all nominally healthy when sampled, although unrecorded immune exposures were likely present. The donor was CMV seropositive and was included in the group of almost 300 seropositive cohort members. A peripheral blood sample was provided by each donor, and peripheral blood mononuclear cells were used for TCR beta sequencing. Genomic DNA extraction from the blood cell samples was performed with the Qiagen DNeasy Blood Extraction Kit.

The sample originates from a study of cytomegalovirus exposure and HLA in healthy donors (TCRdb year 2017). Study-wide context: In an earlier analysis of around 540 of the donors, about 270 Gb of sequence data and approximately 120 million unique TCR beta sequences from approximately 180 million T cells were reported. In the later analysis, no new phenotypic data were used to find candidate immune exposures; instead, reliance was placed on TCR beta sequences and their occurrence across donors. Because of strong linkage in the cohort, roughly five DR-DQ haplotypes were treated as single units for association and clustering. An early release covering roughly 580 HLA-typed donors comprised approximately 290 gigabases of sequencing data and tens of millions of unique TCR sequences. Among roughly 370 genotyped donors of the cohort, an average of 235,054 unique TCR beta nucleotide sequences were sequenced per donor, roughly 20% of them non-productive. To predict cytomegalovirus infection status, the study combined high-throughput TCR immunosequencing, statistical association of individual TCRs with disease status, and machine learning. A separate validation cohort of approximately 130 different subjects was used in addition to the roughly 640-subject first cohort. A later genetic analysis used genome-wide SNP genotypes for about 65% of the roughly 670 donors, treating that subset as a discovery cohort. The number of typed donors differed by locus: roughly 620-640 for A, B, C, DRB1 and DQB1; 500 to 550 for DQA1; 606 for DPA1; and some 470 for DPB1. Using immunosequencing, the study profiled T cell repertoires from around 680 subjects and related those repertoires to cytomegalovirus serostatus. Both class I and class II loci were covered by HLA typing, at four-digit resolution. All discovery cohort repertoires had been generated on a single sequencing platform. The aim of the study was to test whether cataloging public T cell receptors could identify signatures of past pathogen exposure. Donor age, sex, ethnicity and CMV serostatus were collected together with the repertoire data. An earlier analysis of roughly 580 of the donors used high-throughput TCR beta sequencing to judge whether each TCR beta V gene segment behaved as functional or pseudogenic. A later analysis re-analyzed previously published TCR beta repertoires from 650 to 800 donors and added high-resolution HLA genotyping to study TCR occurrence patterns. Of the 300 to 500 genotyped donors, over 80% were placed in the genetic ancestry cluster associated with self-reported Caucasian donors. The research as a whole found: Some IMGT-functional V segments, including TRBV6-2 and TRBV6-3, could not be told apart with the 87-base-pair reads, so those segments were excluded. In an earlier analysis of some 550 of the donors, most TCR beta V segments were observed in productive rearrangements about 90% or about 30% of the time, broadly matching IMGT annotations. A cluster of highly shared sequence variants was judged likely to be a technical artifact of the sequencing pipeline. Presence/absence analyses assumed roughly uniform sequencing depth across donors, an assumption that may not hold. Only TCR beta chains were sequenced in this cohort, and the absence of alpha or paired-chain data limited detectable features. The classifier was reported to diagnose cytomegalovirus status with high specificity and sensitivity in both the original and validation cohorts. Compared with equally common non-associated chains, HLA-associated TCR beta chains in a later analysis were more clonally expanded and had lower generation probabilities. A few of the identified cytomegalovirus-associated TCR beta chains were confirmed in vitro to be specific for cytomegalovirus antigens. The study listed 164 TCR beta chains as associated with cytomegalovirus. According to a later analysis, parvovirus B19, influenza, CMV and Epstein-Barr virus appeared linked to several top co-occurrence clusters. Most TCR sequences were seen in very few donors, while some public TCRs were found in many individuals. A later analysis associated 16,951 TCR beta sequences with specific HLA alleles at a false discovery rate of 0.05. When HLA alleles, especially DR and DQ, strongly co-occurred, attributing TCR associations to individual alleles was difficult. Correlated functional status among segregating V segments might be attributable to linkage disequilibrium, but an unknown experimental factor could not be ruled out. A later analysis found that TCR association rates varied across HLA loci, with DRB1 alleles showing the most associated TCRs and HLA-C alleles the fewest. The earlier analysis of about 600 of the donors excluded about 16 rarely observed V segments, including chromosome 9 orphons, because counts were too low. A further reported finding was that TCR beta sequences accurately predicted the HLA-A and HLA-B alleles for most subjects in the first cohort. In a later genetic analysis, fewer N-insertions in productive TCRs were reported among donors in an Asian-associated ancestry cluster than the approximately 630-donor mean. A later analysis found that most CMV-associated TCR beta chains appeared HLA-restricted, with HLA associations seemingly driven largely by CMV exposure. It was suggested by the authors that the approach could potentially be generalized to other disease states and immunological phenotypes. For the cohort, immune exposure information was limited to CMV serostatus. Because HLA typing was missing for some donors at each locus, association tests included only the typed subset. A later genetic analysis associated a missense DCLRE1C variant with V-gene and J-gene trimming of TCR beta chains, and an independent cohort replicated the association.

Library method: the immunoSEQ multiplex PCR assay. The multiplex PCR relied on a mix of 60 forward primers for TCR Vbeta segments and 13 reverse primers for TCR Jbeta segments. The CDR3 region of rearranged TCR beta genes was amplified from genomic DNA with a multiplex PCR assay. On the Illumina HiSeq System, the amplified TCR beta libraries were sequenced as 87-base-pair reads. Concerning the study's data processing: In a later analysis, 77 million or so unique TCR beta chains were counted across the roughly 670 repertoires, and around 11 million of these chains were shared by at least two donors. Raw reads were error-corrected and collapsed into unique sequences by a nearest-neighbor algorithm in which closely related sequences were merged to remove PCR and sequencing errors. To assign V, D and J gene segments, CDR3 sequences were aligned to IMGT reference sequences. Each retained sequence needed at least a six-nucleotide match to both a V gene segment and a J gene segment. A rearrangement was called productive if the CDR3 had no stop codons and remained in frame with V and J, and every other rearrangement was called non-productive. CDR3 was defined according to IMGT convention as the region running from the second conserved V-encoded cysteine to the conserved J-encoded phenylalanine. Sequences without an unambiguous match to a single V gene segment were excluded from the earlier analysis of about 600 of the donors. An earlier analysis of a few hundred of the donors classified V segments as functional when productive rearrangements were above 56.7% and as segregating when the standard deviation between donors was above 5%. A statistical classification framework was developed to diagnose cytomegalovirus status using the catalog of TCR beta chain sequences. In a later analysis, TCR nucleotide sequences were compared against IMGT/GENE-DB human TR gene sequences so that V and J genes could be assigned. Using the TCRdist pipeline, a later analysis assigned CDR3 sequences along with most-parsimonious VDJ recombination scenarios. In a later analysis, every TCR beta chain was defined by the combination of its CDR3 amino acid sequence and its V-gene family, and reads without a unique V-gene family were dropped. In a later analysis, fewer than 600 highly shared, low-generation-probability nucleotide sequences were removed to address suspected cross-contamination and a sequencing artifact. A later analysis calculated a clonal expansion index for each public chain from normalized within-repertoire ranks of inferred template counts. In a later analysis, generation probabilities were computed using a VDJ recombination model fitted to out-of-frame rearrangements, and the results were checked against IGoR. In a later analysis, hypergeometric tests were used to score TCR-TCR, TCR-HLA and TCR-CMV co-occurrence, with a repertoire-size bias correction applied to TCR pairs. A later analysis estimated false discovery rates by permuting HLA or CMV assignments 20 times. A later analysis grouped co-occurring TCRs with DBSCAN, adding TCRdist sequence similarity when clustering within HLA-allele-positive subsets. Co-occurrence clustering excluded repertoires with fewer than 30,000 or more than 120,000 public chains, plus five with anomalous nucleotide sharing. The table comes from immuneACCESS by way of TCRdb, which keeps in-frame sequences with V and J called. Part of the clones is missing from these tables; in studies checked, under half for an unresolved V gene and the rest for unknown reasons. V, J and clone size reflect that table, while D and trimming were determined from the DNA. This sample has about 120,000 clones in its table, and approximately 72% of those were observed once. The top ten clonotypes cover approximately 30% of the sample.

Sequenced input: PBMCs. The rearranged segments are TRBV18 and TRBJ2-4; TRBD1 aligns with 9 central bases. The clonotype comes from a man between 60 and 75 years old in good health and CMV-seropositive. The nucleotides are TGTGCCAGCTCACCATTAAGGACAGGGGAATTGAACATTCAGTACTTC. Its protein reads: CASSPLRTGELNIQYF.